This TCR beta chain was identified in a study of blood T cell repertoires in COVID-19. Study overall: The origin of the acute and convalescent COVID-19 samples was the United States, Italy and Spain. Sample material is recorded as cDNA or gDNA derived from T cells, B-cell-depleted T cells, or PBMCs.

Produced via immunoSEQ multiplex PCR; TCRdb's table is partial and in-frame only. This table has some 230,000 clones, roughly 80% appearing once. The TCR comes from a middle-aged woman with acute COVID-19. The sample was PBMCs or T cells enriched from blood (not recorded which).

The CDR3 DNA sequence: TGTGCCAGCAGCGCTGGGGACTTAAGGGAGACCCAGTACTTC. As protein: CASSAGDLRETQYF. The chain is built from TRBV9 and TRBJ2-5; D is possibly TRBD2 (6 bases). The ends were cut back, 3 bases at V and 5 bases at J, with 14 bases in the middle. CDR3 length: 14 residues. CDR1 is SGDLS, CDR2 YYNGEE, per germline.